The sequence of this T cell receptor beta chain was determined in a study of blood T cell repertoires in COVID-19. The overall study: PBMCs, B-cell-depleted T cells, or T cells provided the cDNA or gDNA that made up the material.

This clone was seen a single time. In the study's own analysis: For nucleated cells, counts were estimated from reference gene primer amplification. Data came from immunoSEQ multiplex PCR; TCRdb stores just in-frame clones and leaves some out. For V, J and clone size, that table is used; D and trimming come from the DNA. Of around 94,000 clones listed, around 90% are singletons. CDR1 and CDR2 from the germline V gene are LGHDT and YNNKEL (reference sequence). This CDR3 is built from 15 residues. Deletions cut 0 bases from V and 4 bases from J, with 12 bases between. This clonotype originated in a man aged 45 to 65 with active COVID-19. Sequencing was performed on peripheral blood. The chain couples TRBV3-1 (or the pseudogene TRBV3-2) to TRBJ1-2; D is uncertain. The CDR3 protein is CASSQDPPRAYGYTF. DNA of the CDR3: TGTGCCAGCAGCCAAGATCCCCCGAGGGCCTATGGCTACACCTTC.